This entry is about one TCR beta chain. This clone occurred many times. Its antigen is unknown. No much larger clone is present one base from it, and per-base qualities are unavailable. Libraries were prepared through the immunoSEQ multiplex PCR assay. For the multiplex PCR, a mixture combining 60 forward primers for TCR Vbeta segments and 13 reverse primers for TCR Jbeta segments was used. The CDR3 region of rearranged TCR beta genes was amplified from genomic DNA with a multiplex PCR assay. The amplified TCR beta libraries were sequenced on the Illumina HiSeq System as 87-base-pair reads. The authors processed their data as follows. Across the 670 or so repertoires, a later analysis counted around 80 million unique TCR beta chains, roughly 11 million of which were shared by at least two donors. A nearest-neighbor algorithm error-corrected the raw reads and collapsed the reads into unique sequences, merging closely related sequences to remove PCR and sequencing errors. CDR3 sequences were aligned to IMGT reference sequences to assign V, D and J gene segments. For a sequence to be retained, a match of at least six nucleotides to both a V gene segment and a J gene segment was required. A rearrangement was called productive if the CDR3 had no stop codons and remained in frame with V and J, and every other rearrangement was called non-productive. CDR3 was defined by IMGT convention, running from the second conserved V-encoded cysteine to the conserved J-encoded phenylalanine. The earlier analysis of about 560 of the donors excluded any sequence lacking an unambiguous match to a single V gene segment. An earlier analysis of 587 of the donors called V segments functional above 56.7% productive rearrangements and segregating when the between-donor standard deviation exceeded 5%. A statistical classification framework was built to diagnose cytomegalovirus status from the catalog of TCR beta chain sequences. V and J gene assignment, in a later analysis, came from comparing TCR nucleotide sequences with IMGT/GENE-DB human TR gene sequences. In a later analysis, CDR3 sequences and most-parsimonious VDJ recombination scenarios were assigned using the TCRdist pipeline. A later analysis defined each TCR beta chain by its CDR3 amino acid sequence plus V-gene family, and excluded reads lacking a unique V-gene family. To address suspected cross-contamination and a sequencing artifact, a later analysis removed 550 to 750 highly shared, low-generation-probability nucleotide sequences. In a later analysis, a clonal expansion index for each public chain was calculated from normalized within-repertoire ranks of inferred template counts. A later analysis computed generation probabilities with a VDJ recombination model fitted to out-of-frame rearrangements, and checked the results against IGoR. In a later analysis, hypergeometric tests were used to score TCR-TCR, TCR-HLA and TCR-CMV co-occurrence, with a repertoire-size bias correction applied to TCR pairs. To estimate false discovery rates, a later analysis permuted the HLA or CMV assignments 20 times. In a later analysis, co-occurring TCRs were grouped using DBSCAN, with TCRdist sequence similarity added in when clustering inside HLA-allele-positive subsets. Co-occurrence clustering excluded repertoires with fewer than 30,000 or more than 120,000 public chains, plus five with anomalous nucleotide sharing. TCRdb stores this immuneACCESS table with in-frame sequences only. Part of the clones is absent; in the studies checked, under half of the shortfall reflects unresolved V genes, and no reason is known for the rest. V, J and clone size were drawn from that table, and D and trimming were deduced from the DNA. This sample has over 130,000 clones in its table, and about 80% of those were observed once. Together, the top ten hold 6.2% of the sample.

These data belong to a study of cytomegalovirus exposure and HLA in healthy donors (dated 2017 in TCRdb). In terms of the full investigation: An earlier analysis of under 600 of the donors reported approximately 290 Gb of sequence data and approximately 110 million unique TCR beta sequences from roughly 200 million T cells. On average, over 200,000 unique TCR beta nucleotide sequences were sequenced per donor among more than 350 genotyped donors of the cohort, with 15% to 20% of those sequences being non-productive. Both class I and class II loci were covered by HLA typing, at four-digit resolution. A later genetic analysis took genome-wide SNP genotypes for about 65% of the 666 donors and used that subset as a discovery cohort. An earlier analysis of approximately 630 of the donors applied high-throughput TCR beta sequencing to assess whether each TCR beta V gene segment acted as functional or pseudogenic. The study used immunosequencing to profile the T cell repertoires of several hundred subjects and linked those repertoires to cytomegalovirus serostatus. All discovery cohort repertoires had been generated using a single sequencing platform. To predict cytomegalovirus infection status, the study brought together high-throughput TCR immunosequencing, statistical association of individual TCRs with disease status, and machine learning. A later analysis re-analyzed previously published TCR beta repertoires from about 730 donors and added high-resolution HLA genotyping to study TCR occurrence patterns. The number of donors typed differed by locus, with about 629-630 for A, B, C, DRB1 and DQB1, over 500 for DQA1, about 610 for DPA1, and approximately 470 for DPB1. The study aimed to test whether signatures of past pathogen exposure could be identified by cataloging public T cell receptors. A separate validation cohort of roughly 130 different subjects was used in addition to the 666-subject first cohort. Alongside the repertoire data, information on donor age, sex, ethnicity and CMV serostatus was compiled. A handful of DR-DQ haplotypes were handled as single units for association and clustering because linkage in the cohort was strong. The later analysis used no new phenotypic data to find candidate immune exposures, relying instead on TCR beta sequences and their occurrence across donors. Roughly 300 gigabases of sequencing data and tens of millions of unique TCR sequences were included in an early release covering 550 to 800 HLA-typed donors. The genetic ancestry cluster associated with self-reported Caucasian donors included 81% of the 398 genotyped donors. What the study reported, not specific to this receptor: Most CMV-associated TCR beta chains appeared to be HLA-restricted in a later analysis, and the HLA associations seemed to be driven largely by CMV exposure. Correlated functional status among segregating V segments might be attributable to linkage disequilibrium, but an unknown experimental factor could not be ruled out. Several of the top co-occurrence clusters appeared to be linked to parvovirus B19, influenza, CMV and Epstein-Barr virus, according to a later analysis. According to a later genetic analysis, donors in an Asian-associated ancestry cluster had fewer N-insertions in productive TCRs than the roughly 700-donor mean. A few of the identified cytomegalovirus-associated TCR beta chains were confirmed in vitro to be specific for cytomegalovirus antigens. CMV serostatus was the only immune exposure information available for the cohort. A further reported finding was that TCR beta sequences accurately predicted the HLA-A and HLA-B alleles for most subjects in the first cohort. A later genetic analysis associated a missense DCLRE1C variant with V-gene and J-gene trimming of TCR beta chains, and an independent cohort replicated the association. HLA typing was unavailable for some donors at each locus, so association tests used only the typed subset. When HLA alleles, especially DR and DQ, strongly co-occurred, attributing TCR associations to individual alleles was difficult. Because counts were too low, roughly 18 rarely observed V segments, including chromosome 9 orphons, were left out of the earlier analysis of about 620 of the donors. It was suggested by the authors that the approach could potentially be generalized to other disease states and immunological phenotypes. Presence/absence analyses assumed roughly uniform sequencing depth across donors, an assumption that may not hold. The study gave a list of more than 150 TCR beta chains associated with cytomegalovirus. In a later analysis, HLA-associated TCR beta chains showed more clonal expansion and lower generation probabilities than non-associated chains that were equally common. An earlier analysis of around 540 of the donors showed that most TCR beta V segments appeared in productive rearrangements either about 87% or about 30% of the time, which broadly matched IMGT annotations. Most TCR sequences were observed very rarely across donors, whereas some public TCRs were present in many individuals. Cytomegalovirus status was reported to be diagnosed by the classifier with high specificity and sensitivity in both the original and validation cohorts. Specific HLA alleles were associated with over 15,000 TCR beta sequences at a false discovery rate of 0.05 in a later analysis. A group of highly shared sequence variants was considered likely to be a technical artifact of the sequencing pipeline. This cohort had only TCR beta chains sequenced, and the lack of alpha or paired-chain data limited which features could be detected. In a later analysis, TCR association rates were found to vary across HLA loci, with the most associated TCRs seen for DRB1 alleles and the fewest for HLA-C alleles. Because the 87-base-pair reads could not distinguish some IMGT-functional V segments, including TRBV6-2 and TRBV6-3, those segments were excluded.

The cohort was made up of about 610 healthy bone marrow donors. All cohort members were sampled while nominally healthy, although unrecorded immune exposures were likely present. The donor tested CMV seropositive, placing the donor among the 290 or so seropositive members of the cohort. Every donor gave a peripheral blood sample, and the peripheral blood mononuclear cells from that sample were used for TCR beta sequencing. Genomic DNA was extracted from the blood cell samples with the Qiagen DNeasy Blood Extraction Kit. The cysteine opens and the phenylalanine closes a CDR3 of 16 amino acids. Solely the CDR3 DNA is kept, with 48 bases framed from the first base. Trimming takes 2 bases from V and 3 bases from J, and the germline ends sit 14 bases apart. Via the germline V gene, CDR1 is SNHLY and CDR2 FYNNEI.

The clonotype originates from a middle-aged woman in good health and CMV-seropositive. The material sequenced was PBMCs. The chain was built from TRBV2 and TRBJ2-4; the D gene lacks a confident call. The CDR3 reads as follows: CASSEQHGQVKNIQYF. The nucleotide sequence is TGTGCCAGCAGTGAACAACACGGCCAGGTCAAAAACATTCAGTACTTC.